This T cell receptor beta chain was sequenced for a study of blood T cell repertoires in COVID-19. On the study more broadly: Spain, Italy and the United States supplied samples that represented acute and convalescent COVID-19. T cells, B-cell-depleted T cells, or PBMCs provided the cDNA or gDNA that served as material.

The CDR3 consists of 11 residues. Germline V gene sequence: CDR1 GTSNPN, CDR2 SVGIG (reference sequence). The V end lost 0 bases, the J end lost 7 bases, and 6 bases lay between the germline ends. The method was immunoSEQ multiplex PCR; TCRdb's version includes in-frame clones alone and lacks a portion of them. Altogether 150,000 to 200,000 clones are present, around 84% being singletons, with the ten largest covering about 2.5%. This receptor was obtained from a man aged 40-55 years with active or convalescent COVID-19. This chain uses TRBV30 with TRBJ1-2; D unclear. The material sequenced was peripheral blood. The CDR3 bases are TGTGCCTGGAGTGTACTCGGTGGCTACACCTTC. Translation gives CAWSVLGGYTF.